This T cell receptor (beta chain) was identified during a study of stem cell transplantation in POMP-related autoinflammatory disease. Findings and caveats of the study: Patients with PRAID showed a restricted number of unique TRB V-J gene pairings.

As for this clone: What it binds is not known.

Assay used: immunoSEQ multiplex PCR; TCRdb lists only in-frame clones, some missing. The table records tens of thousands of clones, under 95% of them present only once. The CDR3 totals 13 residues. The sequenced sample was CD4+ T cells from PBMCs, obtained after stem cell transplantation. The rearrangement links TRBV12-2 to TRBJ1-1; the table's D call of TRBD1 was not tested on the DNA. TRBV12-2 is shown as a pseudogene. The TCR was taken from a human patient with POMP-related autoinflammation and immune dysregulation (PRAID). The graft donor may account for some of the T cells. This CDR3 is CASRYRGGTEAFF. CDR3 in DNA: TGTGCAAGTCGGTACAGGGGGGGTACTGAAGCTTTCTTT.